This T cell receptor (beta chain) emerged from a study of prognosis after radiotherapy for stage I lung cancer. Of note for this clonotype: Its matching antigen is unknown. A far larger clone is one base from this, pointing to a likely read error.

TCR beta CDR3 amplification from genomic DNA was performed by two-round multiplex PCR. First-round PCR amplification was performed with primers specific to each TRBV and TRBJ gene. TCRdb redid the calling of the multiplex PCR reads with MiXCR, one entry per CDR3 protein. The sample consists of tens of thousands of distinct CDR3 sequences, 35% to 45% of them appearing once. CDR1 is MRHNA, CDR2 SNTAGT, per germline. This CDR3 is built from 15 residues. Trimming removed 5 bases at V and 8 bases at J, with 19 bases between. Findings and caveats of the study: Unique TCR clones declined after stereotactic body radiation therapy, from a median around 10,000 to 6,500.

Material: PBMCs, obtained before or after stereotactic body radiation therapy (not recorded which). The sequence derives from a donor aged 50 or older with non-small cell lung cancer. The chain has TRBV6-4 and TRBJ2-1; a weak D match, TRBD2 (5 bases). CDR3 sequence: CASSYGPSTRHEQFF. CDR3 DNA: TGTGCCAGCAGTTACGGCCCTAGCACCCGGCATGAGCAGTTCTTC.